These 28 T cell receptor beta chains share one sample of origin, sequenced in a study of neoadjuvant nivolumab and ipilimumab in lung cancer. Assay used: immunoSEQ multiplex PCR; TCRdb lists only in-frame clones, some missing. In the table there are approximately 30,000 clones, 90% of which are singletons. The material sequenced was peripheral blood, taken after neoadjuvant nivolumab, alone or with ipilimumab, at or shortly before surgery. These receptors were taken from an adult with non-small cell lung cancer.

This chain links TRBV7-2 with TRBJ1-4; the match to TRBD1 covers 7 bases. Looked up from germline, CDR1 is SGHTA and CDR2 is FQGNSA. Trimming removed 4 bases from V and 4 bases from J; junction bases left unmatched: 6. The length of the CDR3 is 15 residues. CDR3 protein: CASSSPGQINEKLFF. The CDR3, as DNA: TGTGCCAGCAGCTCGCCGGGACAGATTAATGAAAAACTGTTTTTT. Combining the CDR3 with reference TRBV7-2 and TRBJ1-4 gives the whole variable domain GAGVSQSPSNKVTEKGKDVELRCDPISGHTALYWYRQSLGQGLEFLIYFQGNSAPDKSGLPSDRFSAERTGGSVSTLTIQRTQQEDSAVYLCASSSPGQINEKLFFGSGTQLSVL.

The rearrangement links TRBV6-5 to TRBJ1-5; D remains unclear. Trimming pared 5 bases from V and 4 bases from J, leaving 15 bases between. The CDR3 extends over 15 amino acids. Germline CDR1 is MNHEY and CDR2 is SVGAGI. CDR3 sequence reads: CASSPRSLGNQPQHF. For the CDR3, the DNA is TGTGCCAGCAGTCCTCGCTCATTAGGAAATCAGCCCCAGCATTTT.

The rearrangement uses TRBV7-2 and TRBJ1-1; 8 bases agree with TRBD1. In germline, CDR1 is SGHTA, CDR2 FQGNSA. J gave up 1 base and V 6 bases, and 4 bases lay outside the gene matches. The CDR3 totals 14 residues. CDR3 nucleotide sequence: TGTGCCAGCAGACCTCAGGGGGCGAACACTGAAGCTTTCTTT. It specifies CASRPQGANTEAFF. The whole variable domain, remainder taken from reference TRBV7-2 and TRBJ1-1, is GAGVSQSPSNKVTEKGKDVELRCDPISGHTALYWYRQSLGQGLEFLIYFQGNSAPDKSGLPSDRFSAERTGGSVSTLTIQRTQQEDSAVYLCASRPQGANTEAFFGQGTRLTVV.

The chain couples TRBV29-1 to TRBJ1-3; 7 nucleotides match TRBD1. Germline assignment: CDR1 SQVTM and CDR2 ANQGSEA. V gave up 3 bases and J gave up 8 bases; unmatched junction bases: 7. The CDR3 loop spans 13 amino acids. CDR3: CSVERGLRDTIYF. CDR3 DNA sequence: TGCAGCGTTGAGAGGGGGCTTCGGGACACCATATATTTT.

The gene calls are TRBV25-1 and TRBJ2-3, with D possibly TRBD1 on 6 matching bases. The CDR3 is 13 residues long. Germline CDR1 and CDR2: MGHDK and SYGVNS. The germline V and J ends were trimmed by 4 bases and 3 bases, with 8 bases remaining between them. The CDR3 protein is CASSAQGTDTQYF. The CDR3, as DNA: TGTGCCAGCAGTGCCCAGGGGACAGATACGCAGTATTTT.

The chain combines TRBV5-5 with TRBJ2-6; D ambiguous. Germline assignment: CDR1 SGHKS and CDR2 YYEKEE (reference sequence). The CDR3 runs to 16 residues. With 1 base removed from V and 0 bases from J, the gap between germline ends came to 8 bases. The chain's CDR3 is CASSLLLSSGANVLTF. In DNA, the CDR3 is TGTGCCAGCAGCTTGCTCTTATCCTCTGGGGCCAACGTCCTGACTTTC.

V is TRBV6-5 and J is TRBJ2-7, with 11 bases aligning to TRBD2. Germline loops: CDR1 MNHEY, CDR2 SVGAGI. The V segment lost 1 base and the J segment 1 base; nucleotides outside the gene matches: 0. This CDR3 is 15 amino acids long. CDR3 nucleotides: TGTGCCAGCAGTTACTGGACTAGCGGGTCCTACGAGCAGTACTTC. Protein: CASSYWTSGSYEQYF.

The J gene is TRBJ1-6, the V gene TRBV5-4; TRBD1 matches 7 bases. Per germline, CDR1 SGHNT and CDR2 YYREEE (reference sequence). This CDR3 comprises 14 residues. The V and J ends lost 1 base and 7 bases, in that order; junction bases with no gene match: 2. CDR3 sequence (DNA): TGTGCCAGCAGCTTGCAGGGGGTGAATTCACCCCTCCACTTT. It translates to CASSLQGVNSPLHF.

The chain employs TRBV5-1 and TRBJ2-7; a possible D gene is TRBD1 (7 bases). CDR1 and CDR2 from the germline V gene are SGHRS and YFSETQ. Trimming left V 0 bases short and J 6 bases short, with 16 bases between. The length of the CDR3 is 15 residues. CDR3 in amino acids: CASSLEAGGFIEQYF. The CDR3 coding sequence is TGCGCCAGCAGCTTGGAGGCAGGGGGGTTTATCGAGCAGTACTTC.

With regard to this clone: Germline is not matched at one junction end, which may reflect a read error. J is TRBJ2-3 and V is TRBV7-2; TRBD2 is a possible D gene (5 bases). Germline values: CDR1 SGHTA, CDR2 FQGNSA. The CDR3 is 15 residues long. Here the CDR3 DNA reads TGTGCCAGCAGCCCCCCTGGAAATCCTGACTCTAGCACGGCTTTT. Its protein product is CASSPPGNPDSSTAF.

The chain links TRBV29-1 to TRBJ2-1; D uncertain. V dropped 7 bases and J dropped 5 bases, with 3 bases sitting between them. Germline lookup yields CDR1 SQVTM and CDR2 ANQGSEA. The CDR3 spans 9 residues. CDR3 in DNA: TGCAGCGACGACAATGAGCAGTTCTTC. Residues: CSDDNEQFF.

The chain employs TRBV6-5 and TRBJ2-5, with 7 bases lining up with TRBD1. The CDR3 runs to 15 residues. The V segment lost 0 bases and the J segment 0 bases; nucleotides outside the gene matches: 1. Germline loops: CDR1 MNHEY, CDR2 SVGAGI. In nucleotides, the CDR3 is TGTGCCAGCAGTTACTCGACAGGGTACCAAGAGACCCAGTACTTC. Protein: CASSYSTGYQETQYF.

The J gene is TRBJ2-6, the V gene TRBV5-5, with 10 positions matching TRBD1. CDR1 is SGHKS and CDR2 is YYEKEE in the germline V gene (reference sequence). CDR3 length equals 17 residues. J lost 3 bases, V lost 0 bases, and 3 bases had no gene match. CDR3 bases: TGTGCCAGCAGCTTGGAGGACAGGGGGAATGGGGCCAACGTCCTGACTTTC. Translated, it gives CASSLEDRGNGANVLTF.

The V call is TRBV2, the J call TRBJ1-2, with TRBD1 matching over 11 bases. With V trimmed by 6 bases and J by 8 bases, 14 bases remained unmatched. The CDR3 totals 16 residues. Per germline, CDR1 SNHLY and CDR2 FYNNEI. CDR3 in amino acids: CASSMDRGPSLGGYTF. The CDR3 nucleotides are TGTGCCAGCAGCATGGACAGGGGGCCCTCTTTGGGGGGCTACACCTTC.

The V and J genes are TRBV25-1 and TRBJ2-5; D not resolved. Germline V gene sequence: CDR1 MGHDK, CDR2 SYGVNS. The CDR3 has 15 residues. V shed 1 base and J shed 5 bases, with 14 bases lying between them. DNA of the CDR3: TGTGCCAGCAGTGAATTAGCAGGTATTGAGGAGACCCAGTACTTC. It codes for CASSELAGIEETQYF.

V usage is TRBV7-8 and J usage is TRBJ1-1; no definite D call. The CDR3 totals 15 residues. Trimming removed 0 bases from V and 0 bases from J, with 8 bases in between. Germline V lookup: CDR1 SGHVS, CDR2 FQNEAQ. The CDR3 protein is CASSLATVLNTEAFF. Written as DNA, the CDR3 is TGTGCCAGCAGCTTAGCCACCGTCCTGAACACTGAAGCTTTCTTT.

The chain uses TRBV11-2 and TRBJ2-1; the match to TRBD1 covers 7 bases. The CDR3 spans 19 residues. V lost 0 bases and J lost 3; bases outside the gene matches: 14. Germline V CDR1 and CDR2: SGHAT, FQNNGV. The CDR3: CASSLEVYTGRGYYNEQFF. The CDR3 DNA reads as TGTGCCAGCAGCTTAGAGGTTTATACGGGCAGGGGGTACTACAATGAGCAGTTCTTC. Variable domain in full (rest from reference TRBV11-2 and TRBJ2-1): EAGVAQSPRYKIIEKRQSVAFWCNPISGHATLYWYQQILGQGPKLLIQFQNNGVVDDSQLPKDRFSAERLKGVDSTLKIQPAKLEDSAVYLCASSLEVYTGRGYYNEQFFGPGTRLTVL.

CDR3 region: CASRADRNNQPQHF. The CDR3 bases are TGTGCAAGTCGCGCGGACAGGAACAATCAGCCCCAGCATTTT. This rearrangement joins TRBV12-2 to TRBJ1-5; TRBD1 is taken as the D call from the table, unchecked against the DNA. TRBV12-2 is shown as a pseudogene. CDR3 length: 14 residues.

A remark on this clone: This CDR3 is also generated by other DNA sequences in the sample. This sequence joins TRBV18 and TRBJ1-5; D not resolved. Trimming took off 3 bases at V and 4 bases at J, with 4 bases between the two ends. CDR3 size: 12 residues. The germline CDR1 and CDR2 sequences are KGHSH and LQKENI. The CDR3 DNA sequence: TGTGCCAGCTCACCGTCTAATCAGCCCCAGCATTTT. It encodes CASSPSNQPQHF.

The chain carries TRBV6-6 and TRBJ1-5, with a tentative D call TRBD1 (5 bases). With 0 bases removed from V and 6 bases from J, the gap between germline ends came to 9 bases. The CDR3 loop spans 14 amino acids. In germline, CDR1 is MNHNY, CDR2 SVGAGI (reference sequence). The CDR3 region is CASSYSAGTQPQHF. Written as DNA, the CDR3 is TGTGCCAGCAGTTACTCGGCAGGGACTCAGCCCCAGCATTTT.

The rearrangement joins TRBV28 to TRBJ2-5; perhaps TRBD1 as D (6 bases). V lost 5 bases to trimming and J lost 1 base, with 14 bases between them. This CDR3 has 15 residues. Germline V gene data show CDR1 as MDHEN and CDR2 as SYDVKM. CDR3 region: CASSPHRTVQETQYF. The DNA of the CDR3 is TGTGCCAGCAGTCCCCACCGGACAGTCCAAGAGACCCAGTACTTC.

The V and J genes are TRBV28 and TRBJ1-1; 9 bases match TRBD1. There are 14 residues in the CDR3. Germline-derived CDR1 and CDR2 are MDHEN and SYDVKM. V lost 5 bases, J lost 3 bases, and 4 bases stayed unmatched. This CDR3 is CASSLGTGHTEAFF. CDR3 DNA: TGTGCCAGCAGTCTCGGGACAGGGCACACTGAAGCTTTCTTT.

J is TRBJ2-5 and V is TRBV7-8; D gene unclear. CDR3 size: 14 residues. Germline V lookup: CDR1 SGHVS, CDR2 FQNEAQ. Trimming took off 4 bases at V and 5 bases at J, with 14 bases between the two ends. The CDR3 sequence: CASSSRTHGETQYF. DNA for the CDR3: TGTGCCAGCAGCTCGAGGACGCACGGGGAGACCCAGTACTTC.

J is TRBJ2-7 and V is TRBV11-1; TRBD1 is a possible D gene (6 bases). The CDR3 contains 13 residues. Germline assignment: CDR1 SGHAT and CDR2 FQDESV (reference sequence). Trimming took 5 bases from V and 6 from J, leaving 14 bases between them. The CDR3 DNA sequence: TGTGCCAGCAGCCCTCACAGGGAGCGCGAGCAGTACTTC. Its translation is CASSPHREREQYF.

The V and J genes are TRBV10-3 and TRBJ1-1; 7 positions match TRBD1. The CDR3 has 15 amino acids. V shed 3 bases and J 3 bases; nucleotides not matched to a gene: 7. Looked up from germline, CDR1 is ENHRY and CDR2 is SYGVKD. Written as DNA, the CDR3 is TGTGCCATCAGTGAAGGGGCAGGGGGGTACACTGAAGCTTTCTTT. The encoded protein is CAISEGAGGYTEAFF.

Only a few counts were recorded for this clone. The chain couples TRBV7-9 to TRBJ1-1; D is perhaps TRBD1 (5 bases). Looked up from germline, CDR1 is SEHNR and CDR2 is FQNEAQ (reference sequence). Trimming removed 4 bases at V and 6 bases at J, with 15 bases between. The CDR3 covers 14 residues. The CDR3 DNA is TGTGCCAGCAGCTACCAGGCCGGGGGGGCTGAAGCTTTCTTT. Translating gives CASSYQAGGAEAFF.

The chain has TRBV7-8 and TRBJ1-5, with D perhaps matching TRBD1 (5 bases). The CDR3 extends over 18 amino acids. Germline CDR1 SGHVS, CDR2 FQNEAQ. V lost 3 bases and J 9 bases, leaving 27 bases between the germline ends. Written as DNA, the CDR3 is TGTGCCAGCAGCTTGCACGGGACTCAAAAAATAGCAAGGGGGCCCCAGCATTTT. Translation gives CASSLHGTQKIARGPQHF.

This chain uses TRBV6-5 with TRBJ1-5, with a possible D match to TRBD1 (5 bases). CDR3 size: 14 residues. Trimming pared 0 bases from V and 7 bases from J, leaving 10 bases between. Germline CDR1 reads MNHEY; CDR2 reads SVGAGI. CDR3 sequence: CASSYSAGIQPQHF. The CDR3 DNA is TGTGCCAGCAGTTACTCTGCAGGGATACAGCCCCAGCATTTT.